This entry concerns a single TCR beta chain. Its antigen is currently unknown. This record comes from a study of T cell repertoires in cytomegalovirus infection. Overall study: Matching HLA type and CMV infection were both indicated by public TCR beta signatures.

TCRdb re-called the reads through MiXCR, storing one row per CDR3 protein. Of roughly 160,000 distinct CDR3 sequences listed, roughly 22% are singletons. Study-wide points: HLA-C-restricted CMV-specific TCR beta clonotypes were dominant in the ex vivo response.

The TCR sequence derives from a human donor in good health (CMV status not recorded). Some clones in this sample may be carry-over from other donors' samples. The specimen comprised CD8+ T cells from cultured PBMCs, sampled from culture after CMV antigen stimulation.

The CDR3, as DNA: TGTGCCAGCAGTTTTGGACAGGCCGGCGTCTACGAGCAGTACTTC. This translates into CASSFGQAGVYEQYF. The V and J genes are TRBV12-3 or TRBV12-4 and TRBJ2-7; 7 positions agree with TRBD1. The CDR3 has 15 residues. The ends lost 3 bases at V and 3 bases at J; junction bases unmatched: 8.